The sequence of this T cell receptor beta chain was determined in a study of radiotherapy plus CTLA-4 blockade in lung cancer. TCRdb keeps only in-frame clones here, not all; method: immunoSEQ multiplex PCR. The repertoire holds fewer than 150,000 clones, approximately 80% seen once, with 4.5% to 5.5% in the top ten. This CDR3 has 14 residues. V was pared by 4 bases and J by 2 bases, with 4 bases of the junction left unmatched. Germline V gene sequence: CDR1 MNHEY, CDR2 SMNVEV (reference sequence). The sequenced sample was peripheral blood, obtained from a patient treated with radiotherapy plus ipilimumab. The chain recombines TRBV27 with TRBJ2-7, with 8 bases fitting TRBD2. The receptor was derived from a human donor with non-small cell lung cancer who had a partial response to radiotherapy plus ipilimumab. The CDR3 spells CASSSGLAPYEQYV. The CDR3 nucleotides read TGTGCCAGCAGTTCCGGACTAGCCCCCTACGAGCAGTACGTC.